This T cell receptor (beta chain) was retrieved from a study of T cell responses to AZD1222 COVID-19 vaccine (dated by TCRdb to 2020 to 2022). Regarding the research as a whole: AZD1222 recipients given second doses at about 4 weeks or at about 12 weeks were pooled, since spike-specific TCR depth and breadth were not found to differ between the two schedules. TCR sequencing was performed for more than 230 trial participants, of whom about 210 were given two doses of AZD1222 and around 26 were given two doses of MenACWY control vaccine. Trial participants were enrolled by age into subgroups of 18-55, 56-69 and 70-plus years, and around 140, 26 and 57 TCR-sequenced participants, respectively, were included in these subgroups. The paper's findings and limits, for the study overall: A significant rise in spike-specific TCR breadth and depth was observed after two AZD1222 doses relative to day 0 and relative to MenACWY recipients. Because no day 14 peak-response samples were available, repertoires were characterized only after the peak T cell response. Nearly half of unique spike-specific TCRs reportedly recognized epitopes outside regions mutated in the B.1.351 and B.1.1.7 variants. The 56-69-year group was small, and its depth increase did not reach significance, likely because of low power. Participants were mostly white British and included more females than males, and it was suggested by the authors that clonal diversity may have been underestimated. Vaccine-associated CD4 TCRs spanned the whole spike protein, with dominant responses in regions 160-218 and 743-854. Only five to seven AZD1222 recipients were SARS-CoV-2 seropositive at baseline, limiting conclusions about previously exposed vaccinees.

The sample's time point, from its label and the paper: baseline before first vaccination. The vaccinee samples were drawn from two UK trials, COV001 and COV002, one of which was a single-blind randomized controlled phase 2/3 trial testing AZD1222 (ChAdOx1 nCoV-19) in healthy adults. Trial participant PBMC samples were collected at day 0 and day 28 after the second dose for TCRbeta chain sequencing. The CDR3 regions of human TCRbeta chains were subjected to immunosequencing. The authors' analysis ran thus. TCRs in the repertoires were compared against a reference library of SARS-CoV-2-specific TCRs that had been generated with the MIRA antigen-specificity platform. Breadth was defined as the fraction of unique TCRs that were SARS-CoV-2-associated, and depth was defined as the fraction of total T cells that were SARS-CoV-2-associated. Using the MIRA data, each spike-specific TCR was assigned both to the spike region to which the TCR was reactive and to a CD4 or CD8 class. Log10-transformed breadth and depth values were compared by one-way ANOVA with Sidak's multiple comparisons tests. TCRdb took over this immuneACCESS table, retaining in-frame rearrangements with V and J assigned. Such tables are incomplete; in checked studies, under half of the missing clones stem from an unresolved V gene, and the remainder is unexplained. That table furnishes V, J and clone size, whereas the DNA furnished D and trimming. The sample records some 84,000 clones, approximately 88% of which are singletons. Of the sample, around 15% falls within the top ten clones.

In regard to this clone: Its antigen remains undetermined. Base qualities are not at hand, and no much larger clone is one base apart.

Taken from the germline V gene (reference sequence), the CDR1 and CDR2 loops are LGHDT and YNNKEL. At the junction V is shortened by 3 bases and J by 5 bases, with 8 bases in between. The CDR3 holds 13 amino acids from the cysteine to the phenylalanine. The sequence is cut down to CDR3 DNA, 39 bases in frame from base 1. This sequence was found in an adult in good health. Specimen: peripheral blood, collected on day 0 of AZD1222 vaccination. Recombination joined TRBV3-1 (or the pseudogene TRBV3-2) with TRBJ1-5; tentative D gene TRBD1, with 5 bases matching. The CDR3 protein: CASSHGTYQPQHF. The sequence in DNA is TGTGCCAGCAGCCACGGGACCTATCAGCCCCAGCATTTT.